The 9 T cell receptor beta chains listed next were all sequenced from one sample in a study of blood T cell repertoires in COVID-19. Generated by immunoSEQ multiplex PCR, the TCRdb table keeps only in-frame clones and is missing some. Of about 94,000 clones in the sample, over 75% were seen once. Sequencing was done on a sample of peripheral blood. The receptors come from an elderly woman with acute or convalescent COVID-19.

This sequence joins TRBV9 and TRBJ2-1, with 13 bases matching TRBD2. V lost 0 bases, J lost 7 bases, and 1 base stayed unmatched. The CDR3 length is 15 residues. Germline assignment: CDR1 SGDLS and CDR2 YYNGEE. CDR3 protein: CASSVATSGRNEQFF. In DNA, the CDR3 is TGTGCCAGCAGCGTAGCGACTAGCGGGAGGAATGAGCAGTTCTTC.

As DNA, the CDR3 is TGTGCCAGCAGCAAAGAGACAGCATTACATAACTATGGCTACACCTTC. This encodes CASSKETALHNYGYTF. The chain recombines TRBV21-1 with TRBJ1-2; the DNA was not compared with TRBD1, the D call given in the table. TRBV21-1 is annotated as a pseudogene. The length of the CDR3 is 16 residues.

The V and J genes are TRBV4-3 and TRBJ2-3, with TRBD2 matching over 9 bases. The CDR3 is 16 amino acids. V dropped 0 bases and J dropped 2; count of bases not matched to a gene: 3. The germline CDR1 and CDR2 sequences are LGHNA and YSLEER. This CDR3 reads CASSQEASGVTDTQYF. DNA of the CDR3: TGCGCCAGCAGCCAAGAGGCTAGCGGGGTCACAGATACGCAGTATTTT.

The rearrangement links TRBV10-3 to TRBJ2-2, with D possibly being TRBD1 (6 bases). In germline, CDR1 is ENHRY, CDR2 SYGVKD. This CDR3 has 15 amino acids. V was pared by 4 bases and J by 5 bases, with 14 bases between. CDR3: CAISAEQGRTGELFF. Here the CDR3 DNA reads TGTGCCATCAGTGCAGAGCAGGGGCGAACCGGGGAGCTGTTTTTT.

The chain is built from TRBV12-5 and TRBJ2-1; 12 positions agree with TRBD2. The CDR3 spans 17 residues. CDR1 and CDR2 (germline): LGHNT, FRNRAP. V was pared by 0 bases and J by 6 bases, with 6 bases of the junction left unmatched. CDR3 sequence: CASGLVPSGRGGNEQFF. CDR3 DNA: TGTGCTAGTGGTTTGGTTCCTAGCGGGAGGGGGGGCAATGAGCAGTTCTTC.

The chain joins TRBV7-8 to TRBJ1-5; 7 bases agree with TRBD1. V trimming: 3 bases; J trimming: 1 base; junction bases outside the gene matches: 3. Germline CDR1 and CDR2: SGHVS and FQNEAQ. There are 15 residues in the CDR3. As DNA, the CDR3 is TGTGCCAGCAGCTTGGACAGGTACAGCAATCAGCCCCAGCATTTT. Translated: CASSLDRYSNQPQHF.

The chain couples TRBV19 to TRBJ2-1; TRBD2 agrees at 11 bases. J lost 4 bases, V lost 7 bases, and 3 bases had no gene match. This CDR3 is built from 14 residues. Germline V gene sequence: CDR1 LNHDA, CDR2 SQIVND (reference sequence). The CDR3 here is CASKLAGAYNEQFF. Here the CDR3 DNA reads TGTGCCAGTAAACTAGCGGGAGCGTACAATGAGCAGTTCTTC.

The V and J genes are TRBV23-1 and TRBJ2-1; D perhaps matches TRBD1 (6 bases). TRBV23-1 carries the ORF label, with uncertain function. This CDR3 has 17 residues. Trimming shortened V by 0 bases and J by 1 base, and 13 bases separated the two germline ends. The CDR3 protein is CASSQSLWGPSYNEQFF. The CDR3, as DNA: TGCGCCAGCAGTCAATCGTTATGGGGGCCGTCCTACAATGAGCAGTTCTTC.

The chain couples TRBV7-9 to TRBJ2-7, with D possibly matching TRBD1 (7 bases). V was pared by 6 bases and J by 4 bases, with 16 bases between. This CDR3 is built from 14 residues. The germline CDR1 and CDR2 sequences are SEHNR and FQNEAQ (reference sequence). The CDR3 protein is CASSKEGQFYEQYF. The CDR3 nucleotides are TGTGCCAGCAGTAAGGAGGGACAGTTTTACGAGCAGTACTTC.